A selection of T cell receptor beta chains follows, all from one sample in a study of CD8 T cells in ankylosing spondylitis. TCRdb passed the 5' RACE reads through MiXCR, listing each CDR3 protein once. The table records around 770,000 distinct CDR3 sequences, about 12% of them present only once. Sequencing was performed on blood, either unsorted or a sorted T cell fraction (not recorded which). The receptor set was obtained from a male donor with ankylosing spondylitis. CDR3s include the opening cysteine and the closing phenylalanine or tryptophan.

v_gene	j_gene	CDR3aa
TRBV10-3	TRBJ2-5	CAINLAGQRETQYF
TRBV20-1	TRBJ2-7	CSGLDNYEQYF
TRBV7-3	TRBJ1-1	CASSQGKGRTEAFF
TRBV20-1	TRBJ2-1	CSATAEGNEQFF
TRBV7-2	TRBJ2-7	CASSFMGVGYEQYF
TRBV15	TRBJ2-7	CATAIGPYEQYF
TRBV6-2/TRBV6-3	TRBJ2-3	CAAGGPDTQYF
TRBV6-1	TRBJ1-1	CASSPYRGGTEAFF
TRBV24-1	TRBJ2-1	CATSDLTRAKFF
TRBV20-1	TRBJ2-7	CSARDWTSGSEQYF
TRBV7-9	TRBJ2-1	CASLASGAGNEQFF
TRBV10-2	TRBJ1-5	CASSFDRWSNQPQHF
TRBV6-2/TRBV6-3	TRBJ2-1	CASSQTTSSYNEQFF
TRBV7-2	TRBJ1-1	CASSFVQGAPEAFF
TRBV29-1	TRBJ2-7	CSVGPAYEQYF
TRBV5-5	TRBJ2-3	CASTRIGPSTDTQYF
TRBV29-1	TRBJ2-7	CSVTTGQGSYEQYF
TRBV7-9	TRBJ2-2	CASSWGNAAPGELFF
TRBV7-6	TRBJ2-5	CASRQTSIETQYF
TRBV7-3	TRBJ1-5	CASSSQHGQPQHF
TRBV6-5	TRBJ2-7	CASSFRATSGIYSYEQYF
TRBV20-1	TRBJ2-7	CSAGDRGDEQYF
TRBV5-8	TRBJ2-3	CASSLDDSTDTQYF
TRBV2	TRBJ1-5	CASSGDRWQPQHF
TRBV12-3/TRBV12-4	TRBJ1-6	CASSSNSPLHF
TRBV20-1	TRBJ2-4	CSAGRQRGEGIQYF
TRBV3-1	TRBJ1-1	CASSQPVVGTEAFF
TRBV7-9	TRBJ2-1	CASSLLSGAKQFF
TRBV6-5	TRBJ2-4	CASSYTPGQGIQYF
TRBV2	TRBJ2-1	CASSAVTASPSGWNEQFF
TRBV29-1	TRBJ1-1	CSVGRGGGNTEAFF
TRBV7-3	TRBJ1-1	CASSLLTGGLSEAFF
TRBV12-3/TRBV12-4	TRBJ2-2	CASSLEEAELFF
TRBV7-2	TRBJ2-4	CASSQERESIQYF
TRBV7-6	TRBJ1-5	CASSLQGGRQPQHF
TRBV27	TRBJ2-7	CASSSRGTGKYEQYF
TRBV20-1	TRBJ2-7	CSARKTGGFGYEQYF
TRBV9	TRBJ1-1	CASSVTGGPSRTEAFF
TRBV4-2	TRBJ2-5	CASSQENSGETQYF
TRBV7-2	TRBJ1-1	CASIQSAGTGTEAFF
TRBV20-1	TRBJ2-1	CSARVSSAGSSYNEQFF
TRBV20-1	TRBJ2-1	CSAMRENFAGEQFF
TRBV20-1	TRBJ2-2	CSAPDPYTGELFF
TRBV7-2	TRBJ2-7	CASSLVSGLSAYEQYF
TRBV6-2/TRBV6-3	TRBJ2-7	CASSYGVAGGPEQYF
TRBV20-1	TRBJ1-2	CSARLPRGRGYGYTF
TRBV27	TRBJ2-1	CASSLRRTPGVVF
TRBV13	TRBJ2-5	CAHGGGQETQYF
TRBV27	TRBJ2-3	CASSSLDMVQYF
TRBV20-1	TRBJ1-2	CSASKEIRGYTF
TRBV20-1	TRBJ1-5	CSARAGDRSNQPQHF
TRBV14	TRBJ2-4	CASSHRGRDIQYF
TRBV20-1	TRBJ2-2	CSARVPLSGELFF
TRBV6-1	TRBJ2-7	CASSQRAAYEQYF
TRBV20-1	TRBJ2-5	CSARAGLLDRGVWETQYF